The next 19 T cell receptor beta chains were all read from a single sample in a study of control samples from healthy donors and cancer patients. Assay: immunoSEQ multiplex PCR; the TCRdb copy retains only in-frame clones and omits some. In the table there are about 270,000 clones, over 75% of which are singletons. The sample comprised PBMCs. Receptor source: a woman aged 60 to 75 with lung cancer.

The rearrangement joins TRBV2 to TRBJ2-1, with 11 bases identical to TRBD2. Germline values: CDR1 SNHLY, CDR2 FYNNEI. The CDR3 covers 16 residues. V shed 4 bases, J shed 7 bases, and the junction held 9 bases outside the gene matches. The CDR3 bases are TGTGCCAGCAGTGGCCGGAGGACTAGCGGGCTTAATGAGCAGTTCTTC. Translating gives CASSGRRTSGLNEQFF.

The chain links TRBV11-2 to TRBJ1-1; D is ambiguous. The germline CDR1 and CDR2 sequences are SGHAT and FQNNGV. The V end was cut by 5 bases, the J end by 1 base, with 8 bases between. The CDR3 covers 13 residues. Here the CDR3 DNA reads TGTGCCAGCAGCGTCGGGCCGAACACTGAAGCTTTCTTT. Translation gives CASSVGPNTEAFF.

The chain links TRBV5-1 to TRBJ2-1; tentative D call: TRBD1 (5 bases). This CDR3 comprises 16 residues. With 3 bases removed from V and 2 bases from J, the gap between germline ends came to 15 bases. CDR1 SGHRS and CDR2 YFSETQ come from the germline V gene. CDR3 loop: CASSSGPTETYNEQFF. CDR3 sequence (DNA): TGCGCCAGCAGCTCCGGCCCGACAGAGACCTACAATGAGCAGTTCTTC.

The V call is TRBV2, the J call TRBJ2-3; D gene uncertain. The CDR3 is made up of 14 amino acids. The germline V gene encodes CDR1 SNHLY and CDR2 FYNNEI. V was pared by 8 bases and J by 1 base, with 13 bases between. CDR3 coding DNA: TGTGCCAGCGACAAGTCCGGAGGCACAGATACGCAGTATTTT. Residues: CASDKSGGTDTQYF. Full variable domain (missing parts from reference TRBV2 and TRBJ2-3): EPEVTQTPSHQVTQMGQEVILRCVPISNHLYFYWYRQILGQKVEFLVSFYNNEISEKSEIFDDQFSVERPDGSNFTLKIRSTKLEDSAMYFCASDKSGGTDTQYFGPGTRLTVL.

This chain joins TRBV5-5 and TRBJ1-4; D is unclear. V was trimmed by 4 bases and J by 0 bases, leaving 10 bases between them. Germline V gene data show CDR1 as SGHKS and CDR2 as YYEKEE (reference sequence). This CDR3 contains 15 residues. CDR3 sequence reads: CASSAHLATNEKLFF. The CDR3 DNA sequence: TGTGCCAGCAGCGCCCACCTAGCAACTAATGAAAAACTGTTTTTT.

V usage is TRBV19 and J usage is TRBJ2-7, with 10 bases fitting TRBD1. The V and J ends lost 3 bases and 4 bases, in that order; junction bases with no gene match: 6. Germline V gene lookup returns CDR1 LNHDA and CDR2 SQIVND (reference sequence). The length of the CDR3 is 15 residues. The DNA for the CDR3 is TGTGCCAGTAGTATTGGGGGACAGGGGAGATACGAGCAGTACTTC. This codes for CASSIGGQGRYEQYF.

The rearrangement joins TRBV7-9 to TRBJ1-3, with D unclear. The V end lost 4 bases, the J end lost 8 bases, and 12 bases lay between the germline ends. This CDR3 has 13 residues. Looked up from germline, CDR1 is SEHNR and CDR2 is FQNEAQ (reference sequence). The CDR3 reads CASSWAGADTIYF. As DNA, the CDR3 is TGTGCCAGCAGCTGGGCAGGCGCGGACACCATATATTTT.

V gene TRBV7-9 combines with J gene TRBJ2-5; possibly TRBD2 for D (6 bases). The V end lost 5 bases, the J end lost 4 bases, and 20 bases lay between the germline ends. Germline V CDR1 and CDR2: SEHNR, FQNEAQ (reference sequence). The length of the CDR3 is 16 residues. The DNA for the CDR3 is TGTGCCAGCAGCCCGGAGGGGCAGGGATCCCGAGAGACCCAGTACTTC. It codes for CASSPEGQGSRETQYF.

As for this clone: Other DNA variants within this sample encode the same CDR3. V and J are TRBV10-3 and TRBJ1-5; no definite D call. This CDR3 has 12 residues. With 3 bases removed from V and 1 base from J, the gap between germline ends came to 1 base. The germline V gene encodes CDR1 ENHRY and CDR2 SYGVKD. The CDR3 reads CAISDSNQPQHF. The CDR3 region has the DNA TGTGCCATCAGTGACAGCAATCAGCCCCAGCATTTT.

V is TRBV2 and J is TRBJ2-3; D gene ambiguous. Trimming shortened V by 7 bases and J by 6 bases, and 17 bases separated the two germline ends. The germline gives CDR1 SNHLY, CDR2 FYNNEI. This CDR3 is built from 14 residues. The CDR3 nucleotides read TGTGCCAGCAAAAGCTCTCGGGTGGGCGATACGCAGTATTTT. It is translated as CASKSSRVGDTQYF. The entire variable domain, with the rest obtained from reference TRBV2 and TRBJ2-3, is as follows: EPEVTQTPSHQVTQMGQEVILRCVPISNHLYFYWYRQILGQKVEFLVSFYNNEISEKSEIFDDQFSVERPDGSNFTLKIRSTKLEDSAMYFCASKSSRVGDTQYFGPGTRLTVL.

The rearrangement links TRBV10-3 to TRBJ2-2, with 9 bases lining up with TRBD1. Per the germline V gene, CDR1 is ENHRY and CDR2 is SYGVKD. The CDR3 is 15 residues long. V was clipped by 0 bases and J by 4 bases; unmatched bases: 0. The CDR3 coding sequence is TGTGCCATCAGTGAGTCACAGGGGGCCACCGGGGAGCTGTTTTTT. Protein sequence: CAISESQGATGELFF.

The chain recombines TRBV19 with TRBJ2-1, with 7 bases identical to TRBD1. The CDR3 consists of 13 residues. Trimming removed 6 bases from V and 6 bases from J; junction bases left unmatched: 5. The germline gives CDR1 LNHDA, CDR2 SQIVND (reference sequence). CDR3 loop: CASRGDRPNEQFF. CDR3 coding DNA: TGTGCCAGTAGGGGGGACAGACCCAATGAGCAGTTCTTC.

This clone showed up just a few times. This sequence joins TRBV19 and TRBJ1-1; D ambiguous. With 1 base removed from V and 4 bases from J, the gap between germline ends came to 10 bases. CDR3 size: 14 residues. Germline V gene lookup returns CDR1 LNHDA and CDR2 SQIVND (reference sequence). CDR3 region: CASSIGGVSTEAFF. The CDR3 DNA reads TGTGCCAGTAGTATAGGAGGTGTAAGCACTGAAGCTTTCTTT.

The chain couples TRBV29-1 to TRBJ1-5; no firm D call. Germline assignment: CDR1 SQVTM and CDR2 ANQGSEA. The CDR3 runs 13 residues. V lost 4 bases and J 4 bases, leaving 11 bases between the germline ends. Written as DNA, the CDR3 is TGCAGCGTTGGGGATGGGCTTAATCAGCCCCAGCATTTT. Its protein product is CSVGDGLNQPQHF.

A single count supports this clone. The chain links TRBV27 to TRBJ1-5; a weak D match, TRBD1 (5 bases). The CDR3 covers 13 residues. V was trimmed by 4 bases and J by 2 bases, leaving 6 bases between them. CDR1 MNHEY and CDR2 SMNVEV come from the germline V gene (reference sequence). The CDR3, as DNA: TGTGCCAGCAGTTCCAGGGGCAATCAGCCCCAGCATTTT. Translation gives CASSSRGNQPQHF.

This chain links TRBV4-1 with TRBJ1-5; D gene unclear. Germline V lookup: CDR1 MGHRA, CDR2 YSYEKL. There are 16 residues in the CDR3. The V end was cut by 0 bases, the J end by 7 bases, with 16 bases between. This CDR3 is CASSQDLSGLRQPQHF. Here the CDR3 DNA reads TGCGCCAGCAGCCAAGATCTATCGGGTCTTAGGCAGCCCCAGCATTTT.

The V and J genes are TRBV27 and TRBJ2-5; 7 bases agree with TRBD2. Germline values: CDR1 MNHEY, CDR2 SMNVEV (reference sequence). V dropped 7 bases and J dropped 2; count of bases not matched to a gene: 4. CDR3 length equals 13 residues. CDR3 in DNA: TGTGCCAGCATGGGTAGCGGGCAAGAGACCCAGTACTTC. It encodes CASMGSGQETQYF.

The chain recombines TRBV6-2 or TRBV6-3 with TRBJ2-2; unclear D gene. The germline CDR1 and CDR2 sequences are MNHEY and SVGEGT. The CDR3 is 13 amino acids. Trimming cost V 0 bases and J 9 bases, with 8 bases left between them. CDR3 sequence reads: CASSYSGSRELFF. The CDR3, as DNA: TGTGCCAGCAGTTACTCGGGGTCTCGGGAGCTGTTTTTT.

The chain carries TRBV5-1 and TRBJ2-5, with TRBD2 as a possible D gene (5 bases). The CDR3 extends over 15 amino acids. V shed 0 bases and J shed 2 bases, with 11 bases lying between them. Germline V gene data show CDR1 as SGHRS and CDR2 as YFSETQ. The chain's CDR3 is CASSLAEGAQETQYF. In DNA, the CDR3 is TGCGCCAGCAGCTTGGCCGAGGGAGCTCAAGAGACCCAGTACTTC. Full variable domain (missing parts from reference TRBV5-1 and TRBJ2-5): KAGVTQTPRYLIKTRGQQVTLSCSPISGHRSVSWYQQTPGQGLQFLFEYFSETQRNKGNFPGRFSGRQFSNSRSEMNVSTLELGDSALYLCASSLAEGAQETQYFGPGTRLLVL.